This is a list of T cell receptor beta chains from one sample in a study of blood T cells in healthy people across ages. TCRdb itself ran the 5' RACE reads through MiXCR, one entry per CDR3 protein. The data hold roughly 730,000 distinct CDR3 sequences, with approximately 53% observed a single time. Sequenced material: blood. These receptors were collected from a man aged 35-49 years in good health. The CDR3 runs from the conserved cysteine through the conserved F or W. A D gene is named only where the DNA matches it firmly. Not all rows give a size; the values are once, few, many and, for expanded clones, a class.

size	D	J	V	DNA	CDR3
many	NA	TRBJ2-1	TRBV29-1	TGCAGCGTTGCTGGCAATGAGCAGTTCTTC	CSVAGNEQFF
NA	TRBD2	TRBJ2-7	TRBV7-2	TGTGCCAGCAGCCTGCTAGGGACTAGCGGGAAAAGGCCCGAGCAGTACTTC	CASSLLGTSGKRPEQYF
few	TRBD2	TRBJ2-1	TRBV5-1	TGCGCCAGCAGTTCCGGGACTAGCGGGCTCAATGAGCAGTTCTTC	CASSSGTSGLNEQFF
NA	TRBD2	TRBJ2-1	TRBV6-4	TGTGCCAGCAGTGACTTTAGCGGGGGCTACAATGAGCAGTTCTTC	CASSDFSGGYNEQFF
NA	TRBD1	TRBJ1-1	TRBV9	TGTGCCAGCAGCGAAACGACAGGGTGGGACCAGCGTGAAGCTTTCTTT	CASSETTGWDQREAFF
NA	TRBD2	TRBJ2-4	TRBV7-2	TGTGCCAGCAGCTTAGTCGTTAGCGGGGGGGGACTCGCCAAAAACATTCAGTACTTC	CASSLVVSGGGLAKNIQYF
NA	TRBD2	TRBJ2-2	TRBV12-3/TRBV12-4	TGTGCCAGCAGTAATAGACTAGCGGGGGGCTTTGAGGCCGGGGAGTTGTTTTTT	CASSNRLAGGFEAGELFF
NA	NA	TRBJ1-2	TRBV12-3/TRBV12-4	TGTGCCAGCAGTTCCAGGAGTGTCTATGGCTACACCTTC	CASSSRSVYGYTF
NA	TRBD2	TRBJ2-5	TRBV7-9	TGTGCCAGCAGCCGGGGGACTACGGTAAAAGAGACCCAGTACTTC	CASSRGTTVKETQYF
NA	TRBD2	TRBJ2-3	TRBV29-1	TGCAGCGTTGATAGCGGGGGGGTAGATACGCAGTATTTT	CSVDSGGVDTQYF
NA	TRBD1	TRBJ1-1	TRBV4-1	TGCGCCAGCAGCTTGGGACAGTTCACTGAAGCTTTCTTT	CASSLGQFTEAFF
NA	NA	TRBJ1-2	TRBV6-6	TGTGCCAGCAGTTACTCGAGGCTTTCTAACTATGGCTACACCTTC	CASSYSRLSNYGYTF
NA	TRBD1	TRBJ2-7	TRBV28	TGTGCCAGCAGTTTGCTAACCACTGTCGCCGGGACAGGAATTTACGAGCAGTACTTC	CASSLLTTVAGTGIYEQYF
once	TRBD2	TRBJ2-3	TRBV7-8	TGTGCCAGCAGCATGGGACTAGTCAGTAGCACAGATACGCAGTATTTT	CASSMGLVSSTDTQYF
few	NA	TRBJ1-1	TRBV29-1	TGCAGCGTTTCCAGAGTGAACACTGAAGCTTTCTTT	CSVSRVNTEAFF
NA	NA	TRBJ2-1	TRBV2	TGTGCCAGCAGTGATACTAGAATGGGCTACAATGAGCAGTTCTTC	CASSDTRMGYNEQFF